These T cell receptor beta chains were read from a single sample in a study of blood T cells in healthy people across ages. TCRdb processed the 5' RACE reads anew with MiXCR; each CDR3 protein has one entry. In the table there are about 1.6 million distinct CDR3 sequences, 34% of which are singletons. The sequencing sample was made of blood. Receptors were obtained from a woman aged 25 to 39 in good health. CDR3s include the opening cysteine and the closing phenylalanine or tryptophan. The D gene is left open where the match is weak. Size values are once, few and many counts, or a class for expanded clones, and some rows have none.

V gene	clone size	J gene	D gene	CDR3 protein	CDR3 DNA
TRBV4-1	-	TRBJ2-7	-	CASSQDRAGLGREQYF	TGCGCCAGCAGCCAAGACAGGGCGGGGCTCGGGCGCGAGCAGTACTTC
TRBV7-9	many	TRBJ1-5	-	CASSSDQGQNQPQHF	TGTGCCAGCAGCTCCGACCAGGGCCAGAATCAGCCCCAGCATTTT
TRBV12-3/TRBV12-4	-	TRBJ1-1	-	CASSFHENTGAFF	TGTGCCAGCAGTTTTCACGAGAACACTGGAGCTTTCTTT
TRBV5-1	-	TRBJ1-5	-	CASSLDGTGQPQHF	TGCGCCAGCAGCTTGGACGGAACGGGTCAGCCCCAGCATTTT
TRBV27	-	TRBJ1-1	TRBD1	CASSPRGMYTEAFF	TGTGCCAGCAGTCCCAGGGGGATGTACACTGAAGCTTTCTTT
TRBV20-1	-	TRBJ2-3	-	CSAPARSGRVTDTQYF	TGCAGTGCTCCCGCTCGTTCCGGGAGAGTTACAGATACGCAGTATTTT
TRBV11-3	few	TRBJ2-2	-	CASSLVFRAGPGELFF	TGTGCCAGCAGCTTAGTTTTCCGAGCCGGCCCCGGGGAGCTGTTTTTT
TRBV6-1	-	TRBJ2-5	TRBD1	CASSRIVYVRDRLQETQYF	TGTGCCAGCAGCCGCATAGTTTATGTCCGGGACAGACTCCAAGAGACCCAGTACTTC
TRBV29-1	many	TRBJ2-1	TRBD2	CSVDIQRGYNEQFF	TGCAGCGTTGACATACAGCGGGGCTACAATGAGCAGTTCTTC
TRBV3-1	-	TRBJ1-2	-	CASSARTDGYTF	TGTGCCAGCAGCGCCCGGACAGATGGCTACACCTTC
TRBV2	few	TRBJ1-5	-	CASSEEPVNQPQHF	TGTGCCAGCAGTGAGGAACCTGTTAATCAGCCCCAGCATTTT
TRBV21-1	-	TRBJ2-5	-	CASSNTGEQETQYF	TGTGCCAGCAGCAATACAGGGGAGCAAGAGACCCAGTACTTC
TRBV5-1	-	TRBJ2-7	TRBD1	CASSYNRGYSYEQYF	TGCGCCAGCAGCTACAACAGGGGATACTCCTACGAGCAGTACTTC
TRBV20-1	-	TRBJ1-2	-	CSARGTQGGRGYGYTF	TGCAGTGCTAGGGGGACGCAAGGGGGACGGGGATATGGCTACACCTTC
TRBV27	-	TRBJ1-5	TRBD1	CASRLGQYSNQPQHF	TGTGCCAGCAGGCTGGGACAGTATAGCAATCAGCCCCAGCATTTT
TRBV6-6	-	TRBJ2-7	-	CASSNIQGPLYEQYF	TGTGCCAGCAGTAATATCCAGGGCCCGCTATACGAGCAGTACTTC
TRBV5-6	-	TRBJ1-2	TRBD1	CASSLGQAKSRNYGYTF	TGTGCCAGCAGCCTTGGACAGGCCAAATCACGGAACTATGGCTACACCTTC
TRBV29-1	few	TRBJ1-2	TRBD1	CSARTGDHTF	TGCAGCGCCCGGACAGGGGATCACACCTTC
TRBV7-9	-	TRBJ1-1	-	CASSLERWRNTEAFF	TGTGCCAGCAGCTTAGAACGGTGGAGGAACACTGAAGCTTTCTTT
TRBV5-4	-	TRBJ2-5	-	CASSWTARETQYF	TGTGCCAGCAGCTGGACAGCGAGAGAGACCCAGTACTTC
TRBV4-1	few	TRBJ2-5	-	CASSQYKDQETQYF	TGCGCCAGCAGCCAATATAAAGATCAAGAGACCCAGTACTTC
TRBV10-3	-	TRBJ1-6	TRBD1	CASGTVDSPLHF	TGTGCCTCCGGGACAGTAGATTCACCCCTCCACTTT
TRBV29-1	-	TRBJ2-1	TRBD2	CSVEPGTSGQYNEQFF	TGCAGCGTTGAACCGGGGACTAGCGGTCAATACAATGAGCAGTTCTTC
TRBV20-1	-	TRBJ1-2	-	CSARDQGQNYGYTF	TGCAGTGCTAGAGATCAGGGACAAAACTATGGCTACACCTTC
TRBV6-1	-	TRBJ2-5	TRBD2	CASSGLAGGAYQETQYF	TGTGCCAGCAGCGGACTAGCGGGGGGCGCGTACCAAGAGACCCAGTACTTC
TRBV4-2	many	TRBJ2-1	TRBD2	CASSHVLAGGRPVF	TGTGCCAGCAGCCACGTGCTAGCGGGAGGGAGGCCGGTCTTC
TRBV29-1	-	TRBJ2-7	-	CSVRGISGRFSYEQYF	TGCAGCGTGAGGGGGATTAGCGGACGATTCTCCTACGAGCAGTACTTC
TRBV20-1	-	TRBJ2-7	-	CSASFYERYF	TGCAGTGCCTCATTCTACGAGCGGTACTTC
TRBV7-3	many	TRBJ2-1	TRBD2	CASSPASGSSYNEQFF	TGTGCCAGCAGCCCGGCGAGCGGGAGCTCCTACAATGAGCAGTTCTTC
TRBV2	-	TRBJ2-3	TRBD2	CASAAGGPTDTQYF	TGTGCCAGCGCAGCGGGAGGGCCCACAGATACGCAGTATTTT
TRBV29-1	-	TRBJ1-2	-	CSVVDGGYGYTF	TGCAGCGTTGTGGACGGAGGCTATGGCTACACCTTC
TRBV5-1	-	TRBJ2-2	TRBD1	CASSLGGQFTGELFF	TGCGCCAGCAGCTTGGGGGGACAGTTCACCGGGGAGCTGTTTTTT
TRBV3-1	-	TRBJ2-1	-	CASSQDRGLFDEQFF	TGTGCCAGCAGCCAAGATAGGGGTCTCTTCGATGAGCAGTTCTTC
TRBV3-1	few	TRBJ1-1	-	CASSQHVDQNTEAFF	TGTGCCAGCAGCCAACACGTCGACCAGAACACTGAAGCTTTCTTT
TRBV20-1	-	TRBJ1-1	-	CSARDPAQAMNTEAFF	TGCAGTGCTAGAGACCCTGCACAAGCAATGAACACTGAAGCTTTCTTT
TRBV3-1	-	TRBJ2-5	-	CASSPESQTQYF	TGTGCCAGCAGCCCAGAGTCGCAGACCCAGTACTTC
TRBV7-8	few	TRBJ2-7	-	CASSVQSPSSYNEQYF	TGTGCCAGCAGCGTACAGTCTCCTAGCTCTTACAATGAGCAGTACTTC
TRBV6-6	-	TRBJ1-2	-	CATNRDGLYGYTF	TGTGCCACCAACCGGGACGGCTTATATGGCTACACCTTC
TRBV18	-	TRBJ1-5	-	CASSPRKERGPNQPQHF	TGTGCCAGCTCACCAAGAAAGGAACGGGGCCCGAATCAGCCCCAGCATTTT
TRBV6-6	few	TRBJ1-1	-	CASIPGDPNTEAFF	TGTGCCAGCATCCCGGGTGATCCGAACACTGAAGCTTTCTTT
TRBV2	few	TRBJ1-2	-	CASIPLAGSYGYTF	TGTGCCAGCATTCCTTTGGCTGGCTCCTATGGCTACACCTTC
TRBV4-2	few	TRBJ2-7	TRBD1	CASSQEPGQVGSYEQYF	TGTGCCAGCAGCCAAGAGCCGGGACAGGTTGGCTCCTACGAGCAGTACTTC
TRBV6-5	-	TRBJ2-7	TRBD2	CASNDGRSYEQYF	TGTGCCAGCAACGACGGGAGGAGCTACGAGCAGTACTTC
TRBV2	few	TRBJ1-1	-	CASRGEDSTEAFF	TGTGCCAGCAGAGGGGAAGATAGCACTGAAGCTTTCTTT
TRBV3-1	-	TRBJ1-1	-	CASSQVDKKAFF	TGTGCCAGCAGCCAAGTGGACAAAAAAGCTTTCTTT
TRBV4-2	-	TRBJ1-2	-	CASSQDVGGRGYTF	TGTGCCAGCAGCCAAGATGTAGGGGGACGGGGCTACACCTTC
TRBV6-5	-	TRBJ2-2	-	CASSYSAVLGELFF	TGTGCCAGCAGTTACTCAGCAGTTCTCGGGGAGCTGTTTTTT
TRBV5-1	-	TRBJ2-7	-	CASSIQGTSYEQYF	TGCGCCAGCAGCATCCAAGGAACTTCCTACGAGCAGTACTTC
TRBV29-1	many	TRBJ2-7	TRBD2	CSTSDPGGYEQYF	TGCAGCACGTCGGACCCCGGGGGGTACGAGCAGTACTTC
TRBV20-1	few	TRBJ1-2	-	CSARDPWELRGYTF	TGCAGTGCTAGGGATCCCTGGGAATTGAGGGGCTACACCTTC
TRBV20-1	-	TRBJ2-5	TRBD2	CSDSSGEINQETQYF	TGCAGTGATTCTAGCGGGGAGATTAACCAAGAGACCCAGTACTTC